The sequence of this T cell receptor (beta chain) was determined in a study of glioma-infiltrating T cells. Notes on the study in general: Above-expected tissue-blood divergence occurred in all gliomas, most in low-grade ones.

On this clonotype itself: Its specificity is unknown.

The length of the CDR3 is 14 residues. V shed 4 bases and J 11 bases; nucleotides not matched to a gene: 9. In germline, CDR1 is SQVTM, CDR2 ANQGSEA. TCR alpha and beta CDR3 regions were amplified from RNA using iRepertoire nested multiplex PCR. TCRdb called the multiplex PCR reads again in MiXCR, with one record for every CDR3 protein. The sample lists under 150,000 distinct CDR3 sequences, roughly a quarter occurring once. The TCR sequence derives from a human donor with low-grade glioma or glioblastoma, undergoing nonglioma brain surgery, or in good health (not recorded which). Sequences were obtained from glioma tissue, nonneoplastic brain tissue, or PBMCs (not recorded which). The chain has TRBV29-1 and TRBJ1-4; 11 bases align to TRBD1. The CDR3 spells CSVGPGQGGEKLFF. The DNA for the CDR3 is TGCAGCGTTGGTCCGGGACAGGGGGGCGAGAAACTGTTTTTT.